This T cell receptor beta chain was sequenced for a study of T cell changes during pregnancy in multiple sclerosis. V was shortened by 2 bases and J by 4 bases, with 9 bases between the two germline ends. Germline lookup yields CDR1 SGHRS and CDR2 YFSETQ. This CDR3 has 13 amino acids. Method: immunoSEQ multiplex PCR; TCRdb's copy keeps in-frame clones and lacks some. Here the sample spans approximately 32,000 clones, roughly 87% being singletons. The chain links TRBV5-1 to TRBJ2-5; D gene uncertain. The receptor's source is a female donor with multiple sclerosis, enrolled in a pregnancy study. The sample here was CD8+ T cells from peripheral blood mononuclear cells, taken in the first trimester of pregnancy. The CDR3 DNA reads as TGCGCCAGCAGCTTAAGCGTCCTAGAGACCCAGTACTTC. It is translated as CASSLSVLETQYF.